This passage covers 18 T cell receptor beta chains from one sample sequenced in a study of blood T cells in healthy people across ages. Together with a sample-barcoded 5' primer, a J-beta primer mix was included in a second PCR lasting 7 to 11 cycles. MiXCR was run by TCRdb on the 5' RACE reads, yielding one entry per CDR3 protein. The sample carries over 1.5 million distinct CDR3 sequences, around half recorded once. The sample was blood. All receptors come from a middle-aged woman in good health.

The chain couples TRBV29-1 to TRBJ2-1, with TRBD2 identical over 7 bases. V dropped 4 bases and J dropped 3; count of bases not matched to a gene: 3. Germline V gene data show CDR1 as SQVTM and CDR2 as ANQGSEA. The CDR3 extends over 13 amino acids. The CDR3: CSVGPGGYNEQFF. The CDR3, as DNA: TGCAGCGTTGGGCCGGGGGGCTACAATGAGCAGTTCTTC.

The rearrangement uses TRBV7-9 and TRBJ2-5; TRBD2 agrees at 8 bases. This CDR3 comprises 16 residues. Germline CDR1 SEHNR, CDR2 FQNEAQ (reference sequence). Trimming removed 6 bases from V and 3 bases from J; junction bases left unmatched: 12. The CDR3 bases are TGTGCCAGCAGGGGGTCCGGGGGGGTCGAAAAAGAGACCCAGTACTTC. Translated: CASRGSGGVEKETQYF.

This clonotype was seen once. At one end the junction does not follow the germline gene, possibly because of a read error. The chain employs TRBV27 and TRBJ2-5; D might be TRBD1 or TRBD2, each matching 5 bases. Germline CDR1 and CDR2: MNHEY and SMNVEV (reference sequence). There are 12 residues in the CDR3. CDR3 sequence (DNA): TGTGCCTGCAGTCCTCCGAGAGGGGAGCAGTACTTC. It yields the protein CACSPPRGEQYF.

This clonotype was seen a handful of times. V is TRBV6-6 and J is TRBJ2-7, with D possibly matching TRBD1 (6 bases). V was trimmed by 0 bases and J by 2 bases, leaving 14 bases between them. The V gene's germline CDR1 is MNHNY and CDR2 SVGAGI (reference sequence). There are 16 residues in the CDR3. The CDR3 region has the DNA TGTGCCAGCAGTTACTCAACCGCCAGGGGCGCCTACGAGCAGTACTTC. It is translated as CASSYSTARGAYEQYF.

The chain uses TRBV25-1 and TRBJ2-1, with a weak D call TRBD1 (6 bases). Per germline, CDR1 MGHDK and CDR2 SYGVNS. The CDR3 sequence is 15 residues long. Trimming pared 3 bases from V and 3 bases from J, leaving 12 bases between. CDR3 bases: TGTGCCAGCAGTGATTTGACAGGCATCTACAATGAGCAGTTCTTC. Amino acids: CASSDLTGIYNEQFF.

The DNA for the CDR3 is TGCAGCGTCTTGGGACGAGCGGGGGGGAATGAGCAGTTCTTC. Its translation is CSVLGRAGGNEQFF. The chain employs TRBV29-1 and TRBJ2-1; TRBD2 aligns across 10 bases. The CDR3 extends over 14 amino acids. Unmatched junction bases numbered 9, after V lost 6 bases and J lost 7 bases. CDR1 and CDR2 from the germline V gene are SQVTM and ANQGSEA.

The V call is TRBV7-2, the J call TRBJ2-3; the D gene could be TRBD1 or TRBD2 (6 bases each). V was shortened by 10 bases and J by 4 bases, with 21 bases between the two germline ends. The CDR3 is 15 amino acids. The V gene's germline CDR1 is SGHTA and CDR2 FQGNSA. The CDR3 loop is CATSYKMGGADTQYF. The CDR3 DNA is TGTGCCACCAGTTATAAAATGGGGGGCGCAGATACGCAGTATTTT.

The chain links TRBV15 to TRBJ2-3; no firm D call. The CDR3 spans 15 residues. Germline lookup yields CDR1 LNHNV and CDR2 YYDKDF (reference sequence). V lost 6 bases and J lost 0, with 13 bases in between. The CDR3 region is CATSNPGSSTDTQYF. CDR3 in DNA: TGTGCCACCAGTAACCCCGGATCTAGCACAGATACGCAGTATTTT.

The CDR3 DNA reads TGTGCCAGCAGCGTGGCTCTAGCGGGGGGGAAAGGGGATGAGCAGTTCTTC. It is translated as CASSVALAGGKGDEQFF. This rearrangement joins TRBV9 to TRBJ2-1, with 12 bases matching TRBD2. Germline CDR1 SGDLS, CDR2 YYNGEE. The CDR3 is 17 residues long. The trim removed 2 bases at V and 8 bases at J, leaving 11 bases unmatched.

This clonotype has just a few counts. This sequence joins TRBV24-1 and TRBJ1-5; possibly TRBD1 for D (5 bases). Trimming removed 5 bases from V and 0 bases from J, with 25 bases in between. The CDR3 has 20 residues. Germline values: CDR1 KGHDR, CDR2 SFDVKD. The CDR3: CATSAVRDRGLTYSNQPQHF. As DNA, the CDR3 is TGTGCCACCAGTGCCGTGCGGGACCGGGGCCTAACCTATAGCAATCAGCCCCAGCATTTT.

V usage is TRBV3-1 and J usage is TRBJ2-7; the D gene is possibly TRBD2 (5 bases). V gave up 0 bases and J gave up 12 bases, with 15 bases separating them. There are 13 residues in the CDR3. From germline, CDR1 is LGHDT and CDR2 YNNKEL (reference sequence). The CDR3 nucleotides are TGTGCCAGCAGCCAAGAAACGACTATCATTCGGTACTTC. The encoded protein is CASSQETTIIRYF.

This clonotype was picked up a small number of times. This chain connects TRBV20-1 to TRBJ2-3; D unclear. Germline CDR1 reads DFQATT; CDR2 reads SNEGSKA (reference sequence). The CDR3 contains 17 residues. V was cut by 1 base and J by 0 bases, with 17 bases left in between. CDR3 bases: TGCAGTGCTAGAGGATTAAGTATTCAGCATAGCACAGATACGCAGTATTTT. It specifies CSARGLSIQHSTDTQYF.

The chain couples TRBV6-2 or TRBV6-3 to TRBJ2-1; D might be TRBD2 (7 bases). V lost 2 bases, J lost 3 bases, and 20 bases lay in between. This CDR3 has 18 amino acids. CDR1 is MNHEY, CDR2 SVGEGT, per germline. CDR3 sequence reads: CASSYIIGAGALYNEQFF. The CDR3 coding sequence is TGTGCCAGCAGTTACATAATAGGGGCGGGGGCTCTCTACAATGAGCAGTTCTTC.

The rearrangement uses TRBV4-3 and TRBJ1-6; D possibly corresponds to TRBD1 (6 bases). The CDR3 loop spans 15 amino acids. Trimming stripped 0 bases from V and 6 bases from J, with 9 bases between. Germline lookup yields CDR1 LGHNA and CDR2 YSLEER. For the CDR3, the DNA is TGCGCCAGCAGCCAAGACGGGGGGCTTAATTCACCCCTCCACTTT. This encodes CASSQDGGLNSPLHF.

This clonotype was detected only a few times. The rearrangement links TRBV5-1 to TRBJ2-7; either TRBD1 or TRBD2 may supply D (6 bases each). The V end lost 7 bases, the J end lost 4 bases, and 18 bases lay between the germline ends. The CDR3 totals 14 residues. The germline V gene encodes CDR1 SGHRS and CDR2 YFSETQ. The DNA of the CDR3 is TGCGCCAGCGCATTGGAGGGGGTAAGTTACGAGCAGTACTTC. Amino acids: CASALEGVSYEQYF.

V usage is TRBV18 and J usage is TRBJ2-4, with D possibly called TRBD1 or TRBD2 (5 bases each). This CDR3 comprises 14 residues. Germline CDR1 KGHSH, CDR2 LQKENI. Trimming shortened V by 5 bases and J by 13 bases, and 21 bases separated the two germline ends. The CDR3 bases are TGTGCCAGCTCAGCCGGGACCATCCCTGGTGAGCAGTACTTC. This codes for CASSAGTIPGEQYF.

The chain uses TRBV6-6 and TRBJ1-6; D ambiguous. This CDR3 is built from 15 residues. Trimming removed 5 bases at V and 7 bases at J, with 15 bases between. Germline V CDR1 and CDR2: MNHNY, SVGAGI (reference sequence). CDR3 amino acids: CASSAGLTANSPLHF. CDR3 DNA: TGTGCCAGCAGTGCCGGGCTTACCGCCAATTCACCCCTCCACTTT.

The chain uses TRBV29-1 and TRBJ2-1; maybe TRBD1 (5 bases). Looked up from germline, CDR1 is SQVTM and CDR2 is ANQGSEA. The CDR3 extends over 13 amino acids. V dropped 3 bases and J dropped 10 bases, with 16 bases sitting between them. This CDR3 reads CSVDWGSPYEQFF. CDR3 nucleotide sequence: TGCAGCGTTGATTGGGGCAGCCCCTACGAGCAGTTCTTC.